This T cell receptor (beta chain) was documented in a study of control samples from healthy donors and cancer patients. Per germline, CDR1 SNHLY and CDR2 FYNNEI. This CDR3 spans 13 amino acids. Trimming took off 10 bases at V and 3 bases at J, with 13 bases between the two ends. Repertoires were generated with immunoSEQ multiplex PCR, while TCRdb's copy carries only in-frame clones and drops some. The sample yields more than 95,000 clones, roughly 84% seen once. This rearrangement joins TRBV2 to TRBJ2-1; D may match TRBD1 or TRBD2 (5 bases each). Sequenced: blood. This clonotype was obtained from a man in his late teens or twenties in good health. The chain's CDR3 is CANAGTDYNEQFF. The DNA for the CDR3 is TGTGCCAATGCCGGGACGGACTACAATGAGCAGTTCTTC.